A single T cell receptor beta chain is shown here with its context. The record originates from a study of T cell responses to AZD1222 COVID-19 vaccine. The V gene lost 5 bases and the J gene lost 3 bases, with 12 bases spanning the gap. There are 14 residues in the CDR3. From germline, CDR1 is LNHDA and CDR2 SQIVND (reference sequence). This table comes from immunoSEQ multiplex PCR, and its TCRdb copy is limited to in-frame clones, with some not included. The sample shows 130,000 or so clones, around 92% of them seen only once. Researchers grouped second doses given at about 4 or about 12 weeks into one pool.

The specimen comprised peripheral blood, sampled 28 days after the second AZD1222 dose. This sequence was found in an adult who received the AZD1222 COVID-19 vaccine. The genes are TRBV19 and TRBJ2-3, with a weak D call TRBD1 (6 bases). The CDR3 sequence: CASSEQGRTDTQYF. The CDR3, as DNA: TGTGCCAGTAGTGAACAGGGTCGTACAGATACGCAGTATTTT.